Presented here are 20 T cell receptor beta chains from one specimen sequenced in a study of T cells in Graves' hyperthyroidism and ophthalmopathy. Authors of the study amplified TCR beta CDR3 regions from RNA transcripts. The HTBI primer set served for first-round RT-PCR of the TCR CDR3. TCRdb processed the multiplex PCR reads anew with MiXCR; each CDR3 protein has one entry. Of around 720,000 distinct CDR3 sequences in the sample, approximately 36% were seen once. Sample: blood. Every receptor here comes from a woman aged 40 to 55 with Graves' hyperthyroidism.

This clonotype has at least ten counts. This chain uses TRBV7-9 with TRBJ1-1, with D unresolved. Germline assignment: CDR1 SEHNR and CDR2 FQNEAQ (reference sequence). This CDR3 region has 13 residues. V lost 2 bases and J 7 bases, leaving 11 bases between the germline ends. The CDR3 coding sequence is TGTGCCAGCAGCTTATACGGGGTGGGTGAAGCTTTCTTT. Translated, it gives CASSLYGVGEAFF. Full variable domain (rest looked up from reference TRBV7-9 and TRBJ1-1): DTGVSQNPRHKITKRGQNVTFRCDPISEHNRLYWYRQTLGQGPEFLTYFQNEAQLEKSRLLSDRFSAERPKGSFSTLEIQRTEQGDSAMYLCASSLYGVGEAFFGQGTRLTVV.

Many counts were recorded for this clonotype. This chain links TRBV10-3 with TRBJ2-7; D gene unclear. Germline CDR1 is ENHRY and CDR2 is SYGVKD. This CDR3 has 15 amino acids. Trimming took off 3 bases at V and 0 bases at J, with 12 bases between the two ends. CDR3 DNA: TGTGCCATCAGTGAAATGAAGGGTAACTCCTACGAGCAGTACTTC. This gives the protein CAISEMKGNSYEQYF.

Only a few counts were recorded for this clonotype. CDR3 sequence (DNA): TGCGCCAGCAGCCAAGACGGTAGTGGTGCGAACACCGGGGAGCTGTTTTTT. Residues: CASSQDGSGANTGELFF. The chain uses TRBV5-1 and TRBJ2-2; no clear D gene. In germline, CDR1 is SGHRS, CDR2 YFSETQ. Trimming took 4 bases from V and 0 from J, leaving 16 bases between them. This CDR3 region has 17 residues.

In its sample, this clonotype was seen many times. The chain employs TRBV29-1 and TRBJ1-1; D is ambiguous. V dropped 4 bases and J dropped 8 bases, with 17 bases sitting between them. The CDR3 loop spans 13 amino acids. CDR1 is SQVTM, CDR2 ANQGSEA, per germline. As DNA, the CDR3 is TGCAGCGTTGGGAGGGCAGGACTACCCGAAGCTTTCTTT. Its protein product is CSVGRAGLPEAFF.

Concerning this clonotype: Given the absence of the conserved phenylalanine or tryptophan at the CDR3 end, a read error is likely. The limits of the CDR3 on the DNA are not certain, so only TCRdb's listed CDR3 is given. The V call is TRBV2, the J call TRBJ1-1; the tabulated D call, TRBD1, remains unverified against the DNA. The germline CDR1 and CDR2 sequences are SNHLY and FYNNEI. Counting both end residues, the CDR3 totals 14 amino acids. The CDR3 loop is CASSGTHGTGGAWA.

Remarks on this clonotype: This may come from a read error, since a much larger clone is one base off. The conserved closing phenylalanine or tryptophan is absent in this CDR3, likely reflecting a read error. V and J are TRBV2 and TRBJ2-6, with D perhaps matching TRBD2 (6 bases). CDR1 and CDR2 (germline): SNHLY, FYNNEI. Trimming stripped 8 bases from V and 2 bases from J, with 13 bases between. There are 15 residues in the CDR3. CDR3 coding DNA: TGTGCCAGCTCCTATTGGGGGGCTGGGGCCAACGTCCTGACTTCC. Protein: CASSYWGAGANVLTS.

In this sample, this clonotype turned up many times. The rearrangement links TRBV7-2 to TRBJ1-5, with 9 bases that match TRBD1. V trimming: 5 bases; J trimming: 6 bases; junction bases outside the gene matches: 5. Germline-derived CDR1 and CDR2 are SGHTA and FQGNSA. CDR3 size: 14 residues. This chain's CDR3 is CASSHRGRSQPQHF. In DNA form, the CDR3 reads TGTGCCAGCAGCCACAGGGGGCGGAGTCAGCCCCAGCATTTT.

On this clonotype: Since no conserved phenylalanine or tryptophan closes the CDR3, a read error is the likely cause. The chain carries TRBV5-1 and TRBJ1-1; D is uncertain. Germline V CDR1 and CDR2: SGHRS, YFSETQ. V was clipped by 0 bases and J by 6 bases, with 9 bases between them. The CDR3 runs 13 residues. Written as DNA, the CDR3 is TGCGCCAGCAGCTTGGAATACCCGTCTGAAGCTTTCTCT. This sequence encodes CASSLEYPSEAFS.

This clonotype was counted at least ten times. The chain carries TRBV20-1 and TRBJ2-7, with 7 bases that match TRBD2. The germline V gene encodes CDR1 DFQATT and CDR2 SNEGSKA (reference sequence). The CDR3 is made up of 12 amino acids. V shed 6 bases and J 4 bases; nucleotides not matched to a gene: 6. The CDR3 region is CSARWEGYEQYF. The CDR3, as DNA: TGCAGTGCAAGATGGGAGGGGTACGAGCAGTACTTC.

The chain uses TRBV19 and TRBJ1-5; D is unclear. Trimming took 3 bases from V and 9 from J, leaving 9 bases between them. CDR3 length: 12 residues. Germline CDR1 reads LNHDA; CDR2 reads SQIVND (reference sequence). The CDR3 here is CASSIAIGPQHF. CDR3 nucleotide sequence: TGTGCCAGTAGTATCGCTATTGGGCCCCAGCATTTT.

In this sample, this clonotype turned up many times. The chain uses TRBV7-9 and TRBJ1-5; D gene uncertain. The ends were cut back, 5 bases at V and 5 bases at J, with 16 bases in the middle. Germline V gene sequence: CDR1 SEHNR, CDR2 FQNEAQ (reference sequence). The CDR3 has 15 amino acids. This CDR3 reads CASSHDRTRDQPQHF. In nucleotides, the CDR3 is TGTGCCAGCAGCCATGACCGGACGCGTGATCAGCCCCAGCATTTT.

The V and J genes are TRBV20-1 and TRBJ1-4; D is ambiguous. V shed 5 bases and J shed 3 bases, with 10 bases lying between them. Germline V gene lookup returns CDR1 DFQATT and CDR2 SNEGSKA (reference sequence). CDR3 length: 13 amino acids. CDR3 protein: CSAPGGSNEKLFF. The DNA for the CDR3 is TGCAGTGCTCCTGGTGGGTCTAATGAAAAACTGTTTTTT.

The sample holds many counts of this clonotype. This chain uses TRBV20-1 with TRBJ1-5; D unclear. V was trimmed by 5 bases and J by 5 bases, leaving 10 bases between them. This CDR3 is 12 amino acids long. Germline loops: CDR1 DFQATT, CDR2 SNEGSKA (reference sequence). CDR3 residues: CSAAPQDQPQHF. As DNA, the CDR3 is TGCAGTGCTGCCCCGCAGGATCAGCCCCAGCATTTT.

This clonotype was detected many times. In DNA, the CDR3 is TGTGCCAGCAGTAGCGATAATTCCTACGAGCAGTACTTC. It encodes CASSSDNSYEQYF. The genes are TRBV25-1 and TRBJ2-7; no clear D. Trimming pared 5 bases from V and 1 base from J, leaving 9 bases between. The V gene's germline CDR1 is MGHDK and CDR2 SYGVNS. The CDR3 length is 13 residues.

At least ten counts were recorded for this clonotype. The DNA for the CDR3 is TGCAGCGTTGCTCAGGGGCGGGAGACCCAGTACTTC. Translating gives CSVAQGRETQYF. The chain has TRBV29-1 and TRBJ2-5; tentative D call: TRBD1 (6 bases). Germline CDR1 is SQVTM and CDR2 is ANQGSEA. The CDR3 loop spans 12 amino acids. The V end was cut by 4 bases, the J end by 5 bases, with 11 bases between.

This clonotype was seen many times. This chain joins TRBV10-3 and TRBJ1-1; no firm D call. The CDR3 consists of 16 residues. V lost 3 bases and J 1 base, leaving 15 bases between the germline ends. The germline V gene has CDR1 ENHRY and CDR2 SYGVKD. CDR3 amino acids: CAISDSLLAANTEAFF. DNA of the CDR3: TGTGCCATCAGTGATTCTCTTTTAGCAGCGAACACTGAAGCTTTCTTT.

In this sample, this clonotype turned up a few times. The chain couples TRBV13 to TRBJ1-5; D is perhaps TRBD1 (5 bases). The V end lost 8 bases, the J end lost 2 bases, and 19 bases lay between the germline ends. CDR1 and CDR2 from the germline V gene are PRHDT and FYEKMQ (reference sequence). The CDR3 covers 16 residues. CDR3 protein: CASLEAGRGGNQPQHF. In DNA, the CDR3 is TGTGCCAGCCTTGAGGCAGGCCGGGGGGGCAATCAGCCCCAGCATTTT.

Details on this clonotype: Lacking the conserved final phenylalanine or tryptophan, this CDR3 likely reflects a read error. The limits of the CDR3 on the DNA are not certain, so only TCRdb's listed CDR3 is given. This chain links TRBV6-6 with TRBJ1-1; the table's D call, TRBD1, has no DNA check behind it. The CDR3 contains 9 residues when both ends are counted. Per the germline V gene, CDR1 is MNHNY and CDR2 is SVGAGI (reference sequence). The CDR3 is CASTDATGV.

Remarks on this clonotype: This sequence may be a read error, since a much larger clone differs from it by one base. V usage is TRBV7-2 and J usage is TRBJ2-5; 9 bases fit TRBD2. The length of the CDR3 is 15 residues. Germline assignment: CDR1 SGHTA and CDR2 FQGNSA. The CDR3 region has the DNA TGTGCCAACAGCCTCAGCGGGGGGACTCAAGAGACCCAGTACTTC. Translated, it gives CANSLSGGTQETQYF.

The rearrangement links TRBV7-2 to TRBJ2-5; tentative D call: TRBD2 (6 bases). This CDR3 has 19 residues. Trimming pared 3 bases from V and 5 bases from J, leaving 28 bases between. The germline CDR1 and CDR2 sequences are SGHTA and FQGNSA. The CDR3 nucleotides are TGTGCCAGCAGCTTTACTAGCCCCAGCGAGGACGCGATGGGGGAGACCCAGTACTTC. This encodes CASSFTSPSEDAMGETQYF.